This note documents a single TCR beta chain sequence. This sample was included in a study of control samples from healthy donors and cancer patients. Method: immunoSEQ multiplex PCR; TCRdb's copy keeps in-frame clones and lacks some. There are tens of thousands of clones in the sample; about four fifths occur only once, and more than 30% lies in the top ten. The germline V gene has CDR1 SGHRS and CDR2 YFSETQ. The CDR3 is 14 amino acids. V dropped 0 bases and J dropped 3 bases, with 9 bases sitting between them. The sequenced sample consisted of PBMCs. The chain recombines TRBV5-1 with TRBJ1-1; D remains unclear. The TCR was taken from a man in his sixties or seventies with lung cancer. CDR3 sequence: CASSLDERYTEAFF. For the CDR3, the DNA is TGCGCCAGCAGCTTGGACGAGAGATACACTGAAGCTTTCTTT.